Below are 10 T cell receptor beta chains sequenced from a single sample in a study of blood T cell repertoires in COVID-19 (dated by TCRdb to between 2020 and 2021). The library was obtained by the immunoSEQ multiplex PCR assay. Here the immuneACCESS table is served through TCRdb, limited to in-frame sequences with V and J called. Missing clones are a known gap in these copies; in checked studies unresolved V genes cover under half, and the rest lacks a known reason. In this sample the table shows 150,000 to 190,000 clones, around nine tenths of which occur a single time. The top ten constitute more than 2% of the sample. Source material: peripheral blood. The receptors shown here come from a woman in her 70s with acute or convalescent COVID-19.

This clone was detected only a few times. This chain uses TRBV6-2 or TRBV6-3 with TRBJ1-4, with D possibly TRBD1 on 6 matching bases. The CDR3 loop spans 13 amino acids. Germline loops: CDR1 MNHEY, CDR2 SVGEGT. Trimming removed 2 bases from V and 8 bases from J, with 9 bases in between. The CDR3 here is CASSYTGREKLFF. The DNA of the CDR3 is TGTGCCAGCAGTTACACAGGGAGAGAAAAACTGTTTTTT.

The chain combines TRBV10-3 with TRBJ1-1, with 7 bases that match TRBD1. Germline loops: CDR1 ENHRY, CDR2 SYGVKD. This CDR3 has 14 amino acids. Trimming took 10 bases from V and 1 from J; bases not matched to a gene: 9. This CDR3 is CATRRGQANTEAFF. In DNA form, the CDR3 reads TGTGCCACCCGTCGAGGACAGGCGAACACTGAAGCTTTCTTT.

The V gene is TRBV21-1, the J gene TRBJ1-5; TRBD1, the table's D call, lacks a check against the DNA. TRBV21-1 is a known pseudogene. The CDR3 length is 18 residues. The CDR3 bases are TGTGCCAGCAGCAAAGCAGGAGAGACAGGGGGCTCAAGACAGCCCCAGCATTTT. Its translation is CASSKAGETGGSRQPQHF.

V usage is TRBV19 and J usage is TRBJ1-5; weak D call: TRBD1 (5 bases). The CDR3 totals 12 residues. The germline V gene encodes CDR1 LNHDA and CDR2 SQIVND (reference sequence). The ends were cut back, 3 bases at V and 11 bases at J, with 11 bases in the middle. CDR3 bases: TGTGCCAGTAGTATCCCCCCGGGGGCCCAGCATTTT. As protein: CASSIPPGAQHF.

The chain couples TRBV6-5 to TRBJ1-3; no firm D call. V gave up 0 bases and J gave up 0 bases, with 9 bases separating them. The germline V gene has CDR1 MNHEY and CDR2 SVGAGI. The CDR3 is 16 residues long. The CDR3 is CASSYSPMSSGNTIYF. Written as DNA, the CDR3 is TGTGCCAGCAGTTACTCTCCGATGAGCTCTGGAAACACCATATATTTT.

The CDR3 sequence: CASSTTGSGRYEQYF. The CDR3 region has the DNA TGTGCCAGCAGTACCACAGGGTCTGGGCGCTACGAGCAGTACTTC. This chain connects TRBV6-2 or TRBV6-3 to TRBJ2-7, with D possibly TRBD1 on 6 matching bases. V was clipped by 5 bases and J by 3 bases, with 17 bases between them. The CDR3 extends over 15 amino acids. CDR1 is MNHEY and CDR2 is SVGEGT in the germline V gene.

The V and J genes are TRBV30 and TRBJ1-3; D gene uncertain. V was clipped by 5 bases and J by 0 bases, with 2 bases between them. The germline V gene has CDR1 GTSNPN and CDR2 SVGIG (reference sequence). CDR3 length: 11 residues. In nucleotides, the CDR3 is TGTGCCTGGCACTCTGGAAACACCATATATTTT. Translation gives CAWHSGNTIYF.

This chain joins TRBV5-4 and TRBJ2-3; 9 bases are a match to TRBD1. In germline, CDR1 is SGHNT, CDR2 YYREEE (reference sequence). The V and J ends lost 0 bases and 4 bases, in that order; junction bases with no gene match: 6. The CDR3 sequence is 16 residues long. CDR3 nucleotide sequence: TGTGCCAGCAGCTTGGACAGGGGGCTTTATGCAGATACGCAGTATTTT. Translation gives CASSLDRGLYADTQYF.

The J gene is TRBJ2-7, the V gene TRBV4-1, with TRBD1 matching 7 bases. The germline V gene has CDR1 MGHRA and CDR2 YSYEKL. This CDR3 comprises 18 residues. V trimming: 2 bases; J trimming: 3 bases; junction bases outside the gene matches: 16. The CDR3 protein is CASSQITGTVSTSYEQYF. In DNA, the CDR3 is TGCGCCAGCAGCCAAATTACCGGGACAGTGTCTACTAGCTACGAGCAGTACTTC.

The V and J genes are TRBV19 and TRBJ2-3; D is possibly TRBD1 (6 bases). CDR3 length: 16 residues. The V and J ends lost 6 bases and 0 bases respectively, with 16 bases between them. Looked up from germline, CDR1 is LNHDA and CDR2 is SQIVND (reference sequence). The CDR3 DNA reads TGTGCCAGTAGCAACCAAGGGGGAGCTAGCACAGATACGCAGTATTTT. Translation gives CASSNQGGASTDTQYF.